This T cell receptor beta chain was found in a study of siplizumab effects on memory and regulatory T cells. Study-wide points: Roughly 75-96% of proliferating CD4+ or CD8+ clones lacked an assignable naive or memory phenotype. Memory T cells appeared less diverse than naive cells, which seemed to contribute substantially to alloresponse.

Per sample, approximately 10^5 TCR templates underwent assay. Here immunoSEQ multiplex PCR was the method, and the copy in TCRdb shows in-frame clones only, minus some. The data contain 90,000 to 120,000 clones, about 91% of them singletons. Concerning this clone itself: Its antigen is currently unknown.

Looked up from germline, CDR1 is LNHNV and CDR2 is YYDKDF (reference sequence). This CDR3 has 15 residues. V was cut by 4 bases and J by 3 bases, with 12 bases left in between. Sequencing was carried out using CD4+ T cells sorted from blood. V usage is TRBV15 and J usage is TRBJ1-4, with D tentatively TRBD1 (6 bases). The sequence was collected from a human donor in good health. Some clones in this sample may be carry-over from other donors' samples. The CDR3 bases are TGTGCCACCAGCACTCCGACAGGCCCTAATGAAAAACTGTTTTTT. It encodes CATSTPTGPNEKLFF.